These 16 T cell receptor beta chains were sequenced from one sample in a study of human T cells and chemical hapten exposure. TCRdb itself ran the RACE reads through MiXCR, one entry per CDR3 protein. The sample has roughly 54,000 distinct CDR3 sequences, just under 10% seen once. Time point defined: patch test 2, 6 weeks after DPC sensitization. As for treatment: therapeutic diphenylcyclopropenone sensitization with weekly scalp DPC. The sequences come from whole blood, collected in connection with sensitization to the hapten diphenylcyclopropenone (DPC). The receptors were sampled from a woman in her 50s with alopecia areata. Some clones in this sample may be carry-over from other donors' samples.

This clonotype has ten or more counts. The rearrangement uses TRBV5-1 and TRBJ1-1, with D hard to call. Germline V gene lookup returns CDR1 SGHRS and CDR2 YFSETQ. This CDR3 has 13 residues. V was trimmed by 0 bases and J by 4 bases, leaving 7 bases between them. Written as DNA, the CDR3 is TGCGCCAGCAGCTTGGGCGGGGTCACTGAAGCTTTCTTT. It specifies CASSLGGVTEAFF. The full variable domain, with the rest looked up from reference TRBV5-1 and TRBJ1-1, is KAGVTQTPRYLIKTRGQQVTLSCSPISGHRSVSWYQQTPGQGLQFLFEYFSETQRNKGNFPGRFSGRQFSNSRSEMNVSTLELGDSALYLCASSLGGVTEAFFGQGTRLTVV.

This clonotype occurred many times. This chain uses TRBV3-1 with TRBJ2-7; the D gene is possibly TRBD1 (6 bases). CDR3 length: 15 residues. Germline V CDR1 and CDR2: LGHDT, YNNKEL (reference sequence). V lost 1 base to trimming and J lost 0 bases, with 10 bases between them. CDR3 residues: CASSQVPDSSYEQYF. In nucleotides, the CDR3 is TGTGCCAGCAGCCAAGTGCCGGACAGCTCCTACGAGCAGTACTTC.

This clonotype has ten or more counts. The chain employs TRBV18 and TRBJ1-5; D may be TRBD1 (5 bases). This CDR3 has 15 amino acids. Germline assignment: CDR1 KGHSH and CDR2 LQKENI. Trimming shortened V by 0 bases and J by 6 bases, and 12 bases separated the two germline ends. DNA of the CDR3: TGTGCCAGCTCACCACCGGGGCAGGGAGCTCAGCCCCAGCATTTT. Its protein product is CASSPPGQGAQPQHF.

This clonotype came up many times. V gene TRBV12-3 or TRBV12-4 combines with J gene TRBJ2-1; 11 nucleotides line up with TRBD2. The length of the CDR3 is 16 residues. With V trimmed by 6 bases and J by 5 bases, 9 bases remained unmatched. The CDR3 DNA follows: TGTGCCAGCAGGCCATTACTAGCGGGGGACAACAATGAGCAGTTCTTC. Residues: CASRPLLAGDNNEQFF.

This clonotype came up many times. The chain employs TRBV7-9 and TRBJ1-4, with D possibly matching TRBD1 (5 bases). Germline V CDR1 and CDR2: SEHNR, FQNEAQ (reference sequence). V lost 5 bases and J lost 8, with 12 bases in between. The CDR3 consists of 13 residues. In DNA, the CDR3 is TGTGCCAGCAGCCCTTACGGGGGGGAAAAACTGTTTTTT. Protein product: CASSPYGGEKLFF.

Only a few counts were recorded for this clonotype. This rearrangement joins TRBV5-1 to TRBJ2-6; no definite D call. V dropped 5 bases and J dropped 0 bases, with 3 bases sitting between them. This CDR3 region has 13 residues. CDR1 SGHRS and CDR2 YFSETQ come from the germline V gene. The CDR3 is CASRDSGANVLTF. CDR3 DNA: TGCGCCAGCAGGGACTCTGGGGCCAACGTCCTGACTTTC.

V is TRBV29-1 and J is TRBJ1-5; D not certain. Between the trimmed V and J ends, which lost 7 bases and 6 bases, there was a span of 16 bases. The CDR3 extends over 13 amino acids. CDR1 is SQVTM, CDR2 ANQGSEA, per germline. The CDR3: CSGLVQEGQPQHF. The DNA of the CDR3 is TGCAGCGGATTGGTCCAAGAGGGTCAGCCCCAGCATTTT. Full variable domain (remainder filled in from reference TRBV29-1 and TRBJ1-5): SAVISQKPSRDICQRGTSLTIQCQVDSQVTMMFWYRQQPGQSLTLIATANQGSEATYESGFVIDKFPISRPNLTFSTLTVSNMSPEDSSIYLCSGLVQEGQPQHFGDGTRLSIL.

This clonotype was seen only a few times. The chain couples TRBV28 to TRBJ2-4, with D possibly TRBD2 on 6 matching bases. This CDR3 is 15 amino acids long. Between the trimmed V and J ends, which lost 5 bases and 0 bases, there was a span of 11 bases. Germline CDR1 and CDR2: MDHEN and SYDVKM. The CDR3 spells CASSRGAPAKNIQYF. The CDR3 nucleotides are TGTGCCAGCAGTCGCGGGGCGCCAGCCAAAAACATTCAGTACTTC. Based on the CDR3 plus reference TRBV28 and TRBJ2-4, the full variable domain is DVKVTQSSRYLVKRTGEKVFLECVQDMDHENMFWYRQDPGLGLRLIYFSYDVKMKEKGDIPEGYSVSREKKERFSLILESASTNQTSMYLCASSRGAPAKNIQYFGAGTRLSVL.

This clonotype was counted many times. The chain is built from TRBV6-2 or TRBV6-3 and TRBJ2-7, with 11 bases fitting TRBD2. In germline, CDR1 is MNHEY, CDR2 SVGEGT. Trimming at V came to 8 bases and at J to 4 bases, leaving 7 bases not matched to a gene. The CDR3 totals 14 residues. This chain's CDR3 is CASDPGTSGYEQYF. The CDR3 coding sequence is TGTGCCAGCGATCCCGGGACTAGCGGTTACGAGCAGTACTTC.

The sample holds many counts of this clonotype. The DNA of the CDR3 is TGTGCCAGCAGCCTGACAGGTTTTAATGAAAAACTGTTTTTT. The encoded protein is CASSLTGFNEKLFF. The rearrangement joins TRBV2 to TRBJ1-4, with a possible D match to TRBD1 (6 bases). The CDR3 has 14 residues. Germline V gene sequence: CDR1 SNHLY, CDR2 FYNNEI. The germline V and J ends were trimmed by 6 bases and 4 bases, with 12 bases remaining between them.

This clonotype occurred a few times. The DNA of the CDR3 is TGTGCCAGCAGTTACTTCAAACTGACCGGGGAGCTGTTTTTT. Translated, it gives CASSYFKLTGELFF. The V gene is TRBV6-5, the J gene TRBJ2-2; D uncertain. Germline V gene lookup returns CDR1 MNHEY and CDR2 SVGAGI. Trimming stripped 1 base from V and 5 bases from J, with 8 bases between. This CDR3 has 14 residues.

This chain connects TRBV2 to TRBJ1-1, with D maybe TRBD1 (5 bases). V was cut by 8 bases and J by 0 bases, with 10 bases left in between. The CDR3 has 13 amino acids. CDR1 SNHLY and CDR2 FYNNEI come from the germline V gene. CDR3 amino acids: CASSDTLNTEAFF. In nucleotides, the CDR3 is TGTGCCAGCTCGGACACCCTGAACACTGAAGCTTTCTTT.

In its sample, this clonotype was seen a few times. The CDR3: CASSLSGRAAQETQYF. The CDR3 bases are TGTGCCAGCAGCTTAAGCGGAAGAGCCGCCCAGGAGACCCAGTACTTC. The rearrangement links TRBV7-9 to TRBJ2-5, with D perhaps matching TRBD2 (5 bases). CDR1 SEHNR and CDR2 FQNEAQ come from the germline V gene (reference sequence). Trimming took 2 bases from V and 5 from J, leaving 18 bases between them. CDR3 length: 16 residues.

This clonotype was seen only a few times. The CDR3 sequence: CASSLAENYGYTF. The DNA of the CDR3 is TGTGCCAGCAGCTTAGCTGAGAACTATGGCTACACCTTC. The chain recombines TRBV11-2 with TRBJ1-2, with unresolved D. Germline V gene data show CDR1 as SGHAT and CDR2 as FQNNGV. Trimming shortened V by 1 base and J by 2 bases, and 5 bases separated the two germline ends. CDR3 size: 13 residues.

This clonotype was seen a handful of times. This rearrangement joins TRBV28 to TRBJ2-4; 11 nucleotides match TRBD2. Losses at the gene ends were 3 bases for V and 2 bases for J; bases not matched to a gene: 3. This CDR3 has 16 amino acids. Germline CDR1 MDHEN, CDR2 SYDVKM. CDR3 residues: CASSLASGRTKNIQYF. The CDR3 coding sequence is TGTGCCAGCAGTTTGGCTAGCGGGAGGACCAAAAACATTCAGTACTTC.

There are a few counts of this clonotype. The chain joins TRBV5-6 to TRBJ1-1, with 7 positions matching TRBD1. Per germline, CDR1 SGHDT and CDR2 YYEEEE. The V segment lost 2 bases and the J segment 7 bases; nucleotides outside the gene matches: 11. This CDR3 has 15 residues. CDR3 residues: CASSFGIQGENEAFF. The CDR3 coding sequence is TGTGCCAGCAGCTTTGGAATCCAGGGGGAAAATGAAGCTTTCTTT.